Shown below are 13 T cell receptor beta chains from a single sample sequenced in a study of CD8 T cells in Susac syndrome. After extraction with the RNeasy kit, roughly 0.45 to 1 ug of the RNA was reverse transcribed using random hexamers. TCRdb re-called the immunoSEQ multiplex PCR reads through MiXCR, storing one row per CDR3 protein. This repertoire shows roughly 200,000 distinct CDR3 sequences, approximately 95% found once; its top ten account for around 0.076%. The sequenced sample was CD4+ T cells from PBMCs. These receptors were collected from a human donor with multiple sclerosis.

This clonotype has only one observation. The rearrangement uses TRBV6-5 and TRBJ1-6; D is perhaps TRBD1 (6 bases). Trimming shortened V by 0 bases and J by 9 bases, and 12 bases separated the two germline ends. CDR1 and CDR2 (germline): MNHEY, SVGAGI. The CDR3 has 15 residues. In DNA form, the CDR3 reads TGTGCCAGCAGTTACTCGGGCAGGGGAGTTTCACCCCTCCACTTT. Translating gives CASSYSGRGVSPLHF.

The CDR3 nucleotides are TGTGCCTGGAGCAGAGGGGGCGGAGGCACAGATACGCAGTATTTT. This gives the protein CAWSRGGGGTDTQYF. The chain couples TRBV30 to TRBJ2-3, with TRBD1 matching over 7 bases. CDR1 and CDR2 (germline): GTSNPN, SVGIG (reference sequence). Losses at the gene ends were 3 bases for V and 1 base for J; bases not matched to a gene: 7. This CDR3 is built from 15 residues.

J is TRBJ1-1 and V is TRBV19; 8 positions match TRBD1. CDR1 is LNHDA and CDR2 is SQIVND in the germline V gene (reference sequence). V was clipped by 10 bases and J by 5 bases; unmatched bases: 9. This CDR3 is 13 amino acids long. CDR3 amino acids: CATKGQGGTEAFF. The CDR3 nucleotides read TGTGCCACGAAAGGACAGGGAGGTACTGAAGCTTTCTTT. Full variable domain (outside the CDR3, taken from reference TRBV19 and TRBJ1-1): DGGITQSPKYLFRKEGQNVTLSCEQNLNHDAMYWYRQDPGQGLRLIYYSQIVNDFQKGDIAEGYSVSREKKESFPLTVTSAQKNPTAFYLCATKGQGGTEAFFGQGTRLTVV.

The V gene is TRBV5-1, the J gene TRBJ2-7; either TRBD1 or TRBD2 may supply D (6 bases each). Germline CDR1 and CDR2: SGHRS and YFSETQ. CDR3 length equals 13 residues. The V end lost 4 bases, the J end lost 6 bases, and 14 bases lay between the germline ends. CDR3 in DNA: TGCGCCAGCAGCGTCATACAGGGAGGCGAGCAGTACGTC. It codes for CASSVIQGGEQYV.

This clonotype was picked up one time. The CDR3 bases are TGTGCCAGTGGGACCCCCTCCAATGAGCAGTTCTTC. It specifies CASGTPSNEQFF. The rearrangement links TRBV19 to TRBJ2-1, with D tentatively TRBD1 or TRBD2 (5 bases each). In germline, CDR1 is LNHDA, CDR2 SQIVND (reference sequence). The V end was cut by 8 bases, the J end by 6 bases, with 11 bases between. The CDR3 has 12 amino acids. Drawing the rest from reference TRBV19 and TRBJ2-1, the complete variable domain is DGGITQSPKYLFRKEGQNVTLSCEQNLNHDAMYWYRQDPGQGLRLIYYSQIVNDFQKGDIAEGYSVSREKKESFPLTVTSAQKNPTAFYLCASGTPSNEQFFGPGTRLTVL.

The chain combines TRBV3-1 with TRBJ1-6, with D maybe TRBD1 (5 bases). Deletions cut 4 bases from V and 7 bases from J, with 11 bases between. CDR1 is LGHDT, CDR2 YNNKEL, per germline (reference sequence). This CDR3 contains 14 residues. The CDR3, as DNA: TGTGCCAGCAGCCCTGGGACGGTAAATTCACCCCTCCACTTT. Protein sequence: CASSPGTVNSPLHF.

CDR3 in amino acids: CASSPQGETEAFF. DNA of the CDR3: TGTGCCAGCTCACCACAGGGGGAAACTGAAGCTTTCTTT. The chain recombines TRBV18 with TRBJ1-1; maybe TRBD1 (6 bases). This CDR3 is 13 amino acids long. Germline assignment: CDR1 KGHSH and CDR2 LQKENI. V lost 1 base and J 5 bases, leaving 8 bases between the germline ends.

The table lists this clonotype with a count of one. In nucleotides, the CDR3 is TGTGCCAGCCAGACTCGGGGTACGCAGTATTTT. This translates into CASQTRGTQYF. The chain carries TRBV2 and TRBJ2-3; weak D call: TRBD2 (5 bases). The germline CDR1 and CDR2 sequences are SNHLY and FYNNEI. The CDR3 sequence is 11 residues long. Trimming shortened V by 8 bases and J by 8 bases, and 11 bases separated the two germline ends.

This sequence joins TRBV24-1 and TRBJ2-3; D is tentatively TRBD1 or TRBD2 (5 bases each). The V gene's germline CDR1 is KGHDR and CDR2 SFDVKD. V was pared by 3 bases and J by 2 bases, with 11 bases between. The CDR3 spans 15 residues. The CDR3 nucleotides are TGTGCCACCAGTGATACGGGACCTGACACAGATACGCAGTATTTT. Translating it yields CATSDTGPDTDTQYF.

The CDR3 loop is CSGRDSFTGELFF. Written as DNA, the CDR3 is TGCAGCGGCCGGGACAGCTTCACCGGGGAGCTGTTTTTT. This chain uses TRBV29-1 with TRBJ2-2; 7 positions agree with TRBD1. V trimming: 7 bases; J trimming: 4 bases; junction bases outside the gene matches: 6. Per the germline V gene, CDR1 is SQVTM and CDR2 is ANQGSEA. The CDR3 contains 13 residues.

V and J are TRBV30 and TRBJ2-5; 7 bases are a match to TRBD1. The CDR3 has 14 residues. With 4 bases clipped from V and 1 base from J, the junction kept 6 bases outside the gene matches. Per the germline V gene, CDR1 is GTSNPN and CDR2 is SVGIG (reference sequence). For the CDR3, the DNA is TGTGCCTGGAACCGGGACAGAGTCCAAGAGACCCAGTACTTC. It codes for CAWNRDRVQETQYF.

This clonotype was picked up a small number of times. Written as DNA, the CDR3 is TGTGCCTGGAGTGTACGTGGGGATACGCAGTATTTT. Translation gives CAWSVRGDTQYF. J is TRBJ2-3 and V is TRBV30, with D hard to call. V lost 0 bases, J lost 6 bases, and 7 bases lay in between. CDR3 length: 12 amino acids. Germline CDR1 and CDR2: GTSNPN and SVGIG (reference sequence).

The gene calls are TRBV19 and TRBJ1-1; no firm D call. CDR3 length: 12 amino acids. V gave up 5 bases and J gave up 1 base, with 5 bases separating them. The germline gives CDR1 LNHDA, CDR2 SQIVND (reference sequence). The CDR3 region has the DNA TGTGCCAGTAGTCACCAGAACACTGAAGCTTTCTTT. It codes for CASSHQNTEAFF.